A selection of T cell receptor beta chains follows, all from one sample in a study of blood T cell repertoires in COVID-19. The protocol was immunoSEQ multiplex PCR, while the TCRdb copy is restricted to in-frame clones and leaves out a portion. In the table there are 150,000 to 200,000 clones, 80% of which are singletons. Material: PBMCs or T cells enriched from blood (not recorded which). These receptors originate from a woman between 55 and 75 years old who had recovered from COVID-19. The conserved cysteine and the conserved F or W are not part of the CDR3 here. The order of the fields is D gene, V gene, CDR3 protein. A D gene is named only where the DNA matches it firmly.

TRBD1 | TRBV24-1 | ATSDYGTGTYNEQF
- | TRBV19 | ASSIIGVGGTDTQY
- | TRBV19 | ASSPTYSSNQPQH
TRBD1 | TRBV5-1 | ASSPGQAPYEQY
- | TRBV3-1/TRBV3-2 | ASSQGASEKLF
TRBD2 | TRBV7-2 | ASSYRGGLETQY
TRBD2 | TRBV7-6 | ASSWAGGEQY
TRBD1 | TRBV19 | ASSIDRGWTGINQPQH
- | TRBV5-5 | ASSLDGEEQF
TRBD2 | TRBV19 | ASRPIAGGKSGELF
TRBD2 | TRBV11-2 | ASSSRAGGLLETQY
- | TRBV29-1 | SVVPLTGYGYT
- | TRBV24-1 | ATSDSDRRGYT
- | TRBV27 | ASSYGRGGQPQH
TRBD1 | TRBV19 | ATTRMGQRGEQF
TRBD1 | TRBV5-1 | ASSRGAQGASNEKLF
TRBD1 | TRBV24-1 | ATSDTGTGLLKGYT
- | TRBV5-1 | ASSFPGGTGELF
- | TRBV7-9 | ASSSPYEQY
TRBD2 | TRBV7-2 | ASSISGRRETQY
- | TRBV13 | ASSNSPYYKTQY
TRBD1 | TRBV3-1/TRBV3-2 | ASSQRTGSGTDTQY
- | TRBV19 | ASSGHQEQY
- | TRBV10-3 | AISDQDRLNTGELF
TRBD1 | TRBV16 | ASSQDRASSGNTIY
- | TRBV27 | ASSLGRIYEQY
- | TRBV7-8 | ASSLSRTPQETQY
- | TRBV18 | ASSPFATNEKLF
- | TRBV12-3/TRBV12-4 | ASSFEGRGEAF
TRBD2 | TRBV7-2 | ASSFSGGAGETQY
- | TRBV7-2 | ASSFSSTNEKLF
- | TRBV4-1 | ASSQEEGPGKEKLF
TRBD1 | TRBV12-3/TRBV12-4 | ASSPGQGEAF
TRBD1 | TRBV11-3 | ASSSGTGSDEQY
- | TRBV2 | ASSPFRGSSTDTQY
TRBD1 | TRBV2 | ATLPGQRNYGYT
TRBD1 | TRBV19 | ASSSGTGGIADTQY
TRBD2 | TRBV7-2 | ASSLSGGGFSDTQY
- | TRBV19 | ASSPNTGELF
TRBD2 | TRBV30 | AWTPGEAGGQY
- | TRBV30 | AWSRGREETQY
TRBD1 | TRBV27 | ASSPKTGGLYGYT
TRBD1 | TRBV12-5 | ASGLTDRGYTGELF
- | TRBV19 | ASSIGGNTEAF
- | TRBV19 | ASSFRGGASTDTQY
- | TRBV2 | ASSLLRGGQPQH
TRBD2 | TRBV3-1/TRBV3-2 | ASRPGLAGKKRDEQF
TRBD2 | TRBV19 | ASRGLLTDTQY
- | TRBV6-6 | ASKNPGEPQH
- | TRBV29-1 | SVTRGTDTQY
TRBD1 | TRBV30 | AWSPGQGNSGANVLT
TRBD2 | TRBV7-8 | ASSLGLAATSTDTQY
- | TRBV3-1/TRBV3-2 | ASSQGSTDGSPLH
TRBD1 | TRBV7-2 | ASSLAGGAGNTIY
TRBD1 | TRBV5-1 | ASSLRSPGQGGEQY
TRBD1 | TRBV30 | AWSGMGQASSYNEQF
TRBD2 | TRBV11-2 | ASSLDWRGDTDTQY
- | TRBV4-1 | ASSNPRGGRQNQPQH